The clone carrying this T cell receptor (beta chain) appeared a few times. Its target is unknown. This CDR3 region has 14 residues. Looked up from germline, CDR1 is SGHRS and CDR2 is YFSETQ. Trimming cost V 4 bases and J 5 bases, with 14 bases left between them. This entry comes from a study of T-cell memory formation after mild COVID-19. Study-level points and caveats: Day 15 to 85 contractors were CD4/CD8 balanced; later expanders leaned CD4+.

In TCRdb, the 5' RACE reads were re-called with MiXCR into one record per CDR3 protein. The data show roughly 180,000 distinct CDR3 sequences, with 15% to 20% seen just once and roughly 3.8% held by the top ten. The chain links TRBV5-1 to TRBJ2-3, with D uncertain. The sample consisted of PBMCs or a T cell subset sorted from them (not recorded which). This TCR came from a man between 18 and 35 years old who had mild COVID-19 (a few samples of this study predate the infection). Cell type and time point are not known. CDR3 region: CASSLKVLVDTQYF. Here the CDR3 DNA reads TGCGCCAGCAGCCTAAAAGTCTTAGTAGATACGCAGTATTTT.